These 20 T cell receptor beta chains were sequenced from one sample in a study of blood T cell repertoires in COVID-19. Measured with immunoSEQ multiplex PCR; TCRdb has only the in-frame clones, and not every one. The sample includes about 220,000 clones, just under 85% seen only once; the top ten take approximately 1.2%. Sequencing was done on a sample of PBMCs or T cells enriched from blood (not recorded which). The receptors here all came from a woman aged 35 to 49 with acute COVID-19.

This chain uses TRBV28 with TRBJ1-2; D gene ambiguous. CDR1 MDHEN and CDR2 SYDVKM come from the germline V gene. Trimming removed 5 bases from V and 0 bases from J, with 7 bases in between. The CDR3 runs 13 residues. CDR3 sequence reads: CASSPNSNYGYTF. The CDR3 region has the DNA TGTGCCAGCAGTCCGAACTCTAACTATGGCTACACCTTC.

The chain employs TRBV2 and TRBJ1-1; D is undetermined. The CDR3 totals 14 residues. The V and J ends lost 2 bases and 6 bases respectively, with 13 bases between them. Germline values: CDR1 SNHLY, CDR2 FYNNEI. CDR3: CASSERSARSEAFF. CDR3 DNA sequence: TGTGCCAGCAGTGAAAGATCGGCTAGGTCTGAAGCTTTCTTT.

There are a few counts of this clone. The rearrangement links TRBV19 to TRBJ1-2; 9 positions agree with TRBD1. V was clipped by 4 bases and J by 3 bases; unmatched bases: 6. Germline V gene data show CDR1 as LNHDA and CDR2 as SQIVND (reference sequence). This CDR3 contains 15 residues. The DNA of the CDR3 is TGTGCCAGTAGTACCTACAGGGGGCTCGACTATGGCTACACCTTC. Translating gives CASSTYRGLDYGYTF.

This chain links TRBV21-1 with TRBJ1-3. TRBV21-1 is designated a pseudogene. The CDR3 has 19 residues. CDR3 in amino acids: CASSKGGTPGPFSGNTIYF. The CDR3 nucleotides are TGTGCCAGCAGCAAAGGGGGGACTCCCGGACCCTTCTCTGGAAACACCATATATTTT.

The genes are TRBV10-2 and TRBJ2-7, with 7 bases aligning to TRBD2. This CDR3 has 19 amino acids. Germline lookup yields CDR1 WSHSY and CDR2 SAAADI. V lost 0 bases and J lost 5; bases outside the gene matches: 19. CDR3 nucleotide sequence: TGCGCCAGCAGTGAGTCCTTGGCCCTTGGGGAGGGAAAAAGTGACGAGCAGTACTTC. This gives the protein CASSESLALGEGKSDEQYF.

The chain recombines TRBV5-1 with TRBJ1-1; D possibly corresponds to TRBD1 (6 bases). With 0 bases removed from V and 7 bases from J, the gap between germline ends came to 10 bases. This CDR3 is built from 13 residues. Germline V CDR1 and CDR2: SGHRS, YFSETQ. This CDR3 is CASSLETGVEAFF. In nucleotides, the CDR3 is TGCGCCAGCAGCTTGGAGACAGGTGTTGAAGCTTTCTTT. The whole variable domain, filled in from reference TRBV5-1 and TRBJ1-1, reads KAGVTQTPRYLIKTRGQQVTLSCSPISGHRSVSWYQQTPGQGLQFLFEYFSETQRNKGNFPGRFSGRQFSNSRSEMNVSTLELGDSALYLCASSLETGVEAFFGQGTRLTVV.

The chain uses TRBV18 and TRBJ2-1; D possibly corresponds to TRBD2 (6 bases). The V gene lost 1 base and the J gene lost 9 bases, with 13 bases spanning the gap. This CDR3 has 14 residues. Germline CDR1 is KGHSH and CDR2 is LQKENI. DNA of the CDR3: TGTGCCAGCTCACCACTCACGCTAGCGAGTGAGCAGTTCTTC. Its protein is CASSPLTLASEQFF.

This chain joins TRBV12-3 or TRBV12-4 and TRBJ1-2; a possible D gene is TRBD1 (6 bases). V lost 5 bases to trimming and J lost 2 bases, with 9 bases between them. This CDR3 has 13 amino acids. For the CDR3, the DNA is TGTGCCAGCAGTCCGGACAGCAACTATGGCTACACCTTC. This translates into CASSPDSNYGYTF.

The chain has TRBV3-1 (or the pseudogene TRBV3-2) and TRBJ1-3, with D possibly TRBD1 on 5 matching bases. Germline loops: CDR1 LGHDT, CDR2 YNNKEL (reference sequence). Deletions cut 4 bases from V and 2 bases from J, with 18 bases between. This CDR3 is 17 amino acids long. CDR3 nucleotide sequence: TGTGCCAGCAGCCCCCGTGGGCAGGGATTCACTGGAAACACCATATATTTT. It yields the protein CASSPRGQGFTGNTIYF.

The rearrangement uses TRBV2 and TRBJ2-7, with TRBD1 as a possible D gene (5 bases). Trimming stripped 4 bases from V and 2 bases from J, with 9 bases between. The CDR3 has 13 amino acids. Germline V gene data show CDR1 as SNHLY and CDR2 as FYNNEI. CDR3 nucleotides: TGTGCCAGCAGTGTCAGGGAAGCCTACGAGCAGTACTTC. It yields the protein CASSVREAYEQYF. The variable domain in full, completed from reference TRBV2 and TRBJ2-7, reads EPEVTQTPSHQVTQMGQEVILRCVPISNHLYFYWYRQILGQKVEFLVSFYNNEISEKSEIFDDQFSVERPDGSNFTLKIRSTKLEDSAMYFCASSVREAYEQYFGPGTRLTVT.

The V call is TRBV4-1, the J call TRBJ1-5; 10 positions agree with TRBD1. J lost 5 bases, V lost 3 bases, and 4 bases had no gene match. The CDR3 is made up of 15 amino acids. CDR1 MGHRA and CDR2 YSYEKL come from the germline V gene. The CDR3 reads CASSHAGTGDQPQHF. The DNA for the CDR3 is TGCGCCAGCAGCCATGCGGGGACAGGGGATCAGCCCCAGCATTTT.

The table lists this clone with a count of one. In DNA, the CDR3 is TGTGCCAGTTCAGGGGGATTTAATGAAAAACTGTTTTTT. The encoded protein is CASSGGFNEKLFF. This chain joins TRBV2 and TRBJ1-4; TRBD1 matches 7 bases. The CDR3 loop spans 13 amino acids. After removal of 9 bases from V and 4 bases from J, the junction contained 5 bases not matched to a gene. Germline V lookup: CDR1 SNHLY, CDR2 FYNNEI.

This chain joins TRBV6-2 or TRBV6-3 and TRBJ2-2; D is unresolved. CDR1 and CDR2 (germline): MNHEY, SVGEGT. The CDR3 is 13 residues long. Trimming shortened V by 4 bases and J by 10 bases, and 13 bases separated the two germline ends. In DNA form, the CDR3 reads TGTGCCAGCAGTTCGGGTGGCATCTTGGAGCTGTTTTTT. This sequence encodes CASSSGGILELFF.

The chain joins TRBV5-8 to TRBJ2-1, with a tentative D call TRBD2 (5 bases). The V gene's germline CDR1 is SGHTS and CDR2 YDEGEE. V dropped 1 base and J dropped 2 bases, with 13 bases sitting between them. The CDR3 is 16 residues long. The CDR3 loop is CASSLPGGFTYNEQFF. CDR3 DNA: TGTGCCAGCAGCTTGCCAGGCGGGTTCACCTACAATGAGCAGTTCTTC.

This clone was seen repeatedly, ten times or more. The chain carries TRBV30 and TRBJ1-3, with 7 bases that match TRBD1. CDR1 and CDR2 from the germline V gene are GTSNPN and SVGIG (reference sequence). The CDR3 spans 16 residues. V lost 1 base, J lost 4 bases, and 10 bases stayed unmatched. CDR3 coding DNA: TGTGCCTGGAGTGCGAGACAGGGCGGACCCGGAAACACCATATATTTT. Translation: CAWSARQGGPGNTIYF.

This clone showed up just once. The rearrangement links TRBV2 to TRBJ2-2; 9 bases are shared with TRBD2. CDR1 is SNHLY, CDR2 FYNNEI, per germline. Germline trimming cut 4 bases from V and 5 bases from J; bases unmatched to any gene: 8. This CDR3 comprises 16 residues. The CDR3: CASSGYSGSGTGELFF. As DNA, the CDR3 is TGTGCCAGCAGTGGTTATAGCGGGAGCGGGACCGGGGAGCTGTTTTTT.

CDR3 nucleotides: TGTGCCAGCAGCGTCGGGAATGGTCGAGAAAAACTGTTTTTT. It translates to CASSVGNGREKLFF. The chain combines TRBV4-2 with TRBJ1-4; no clear D. Trimming left V 5 bases short and J 8 bases short, with 15 bases between. From germline, CDR1 is LGHNA and CDR2 YNFKEQ. The CDR3 runs to 14 residues.

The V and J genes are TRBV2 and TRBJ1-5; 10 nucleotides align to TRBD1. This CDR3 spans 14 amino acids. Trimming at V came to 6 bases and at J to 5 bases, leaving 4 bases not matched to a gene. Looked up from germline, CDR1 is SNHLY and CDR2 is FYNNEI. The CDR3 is CASRGGQGYQPQHF. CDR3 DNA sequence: TGTGCCAGCAGGGGGGGACAGGGGTATCAGCCCCAGCATTTT. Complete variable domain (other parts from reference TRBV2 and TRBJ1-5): EPEVTQTPSHQVTQMGQEVILRCVPISNHLYFYWYRQILGQKVEFLVSFYNNEISEKSEIFDDQFSVERPDGSNFTLKIRSTKLEDSAMYFCASRGGQGYQPQHFGDGTRLSIL.

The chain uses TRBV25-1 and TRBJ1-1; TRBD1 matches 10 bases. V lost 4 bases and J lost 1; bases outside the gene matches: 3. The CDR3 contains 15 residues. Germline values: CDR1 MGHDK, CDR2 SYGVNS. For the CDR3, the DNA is TGTGCCAGCAGTGGGGACAGGGGCTGGAACACTGAAGCTTTCTTT. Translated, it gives CASSGDRGWNTEAFF.

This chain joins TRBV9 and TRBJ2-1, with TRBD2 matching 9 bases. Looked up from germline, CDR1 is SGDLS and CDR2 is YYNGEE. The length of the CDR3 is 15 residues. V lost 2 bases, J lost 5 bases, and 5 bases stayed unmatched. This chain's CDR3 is CASSVSGSLNNEQFF. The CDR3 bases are TGTGCCAGCAGCGTTAGCGGGAGTTTAAACAATGAGCAGTTCTTC. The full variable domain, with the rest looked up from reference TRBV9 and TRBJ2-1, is DSGVTQTPKHLITATGQRVTLRCSPRSGDLSVYWYQQSLDQGLQFLIQYYNGEERAKGNILERFSAQQFPDLHSELNLSSLELGDSALYFCASSVSGSLNNEQFFGPGTRLTVL.